There are a few counts of the clone carrying this T cell receptor beta chain. The antigen is unknown. Per germline, CDR1 SNHLY and CDR2 FYNNEI. The CDR3 contains 15 residues. V shed 4 bases and J 3 bases; nucleotides not matched to a gene: 6. This record comes from a study of blood T cells in healthy people across ages. Overall study results and limits: Age brought a roughly linear fall in TCR beta diversity measured per million T cells. Both naive CD4+ cell counts and diversity were greater in long-lived donors than in aged donors.

Primed by a sample-barcoded 5' primer and a J-beta primer mix, a second PCR proceeded for about 7 to 11 cycles. TCRdb reprocessed the 5' RACE reads with MiXCR, giving one entry per CDR3 protein. The sample yields fewer than 900,000 distinct CDR3 sequences, roughly 43% seen once. Peripheral blood from each donor was collected in a volume of about 10 milliliters. The clonotype originates from a woman aged 55-69 years in good health. The sequencing input was blood. The chain employs TRBV2 and TRBJ2-7; 10 bases map to TRBD1. CDR3 amino acids: CASSGDRGPIYEQYF. CDR3 DNA sequence: TGTGCCAGCAGTGGGGACAGGGGACCAATCTACGAGCAGTACTTC.